Sequencing of this TCR beta chain was carried out in a study of cytomegalovirus exposure and HLA in healthy donors. Some clones are missing from TCRdb's copy, which holds only in-frame ones; the method was immunoSEQ multiplex PCR. The sample records about 130,000 clones, 75% to 90% being singletons. Germline-derived CDR1 and CDR2 are ENHRY and SYGVKD. The CDR3 consists of 13 residues. The ends were cut back, 5 bases at V and 4 bases at J, with 8 bases in the middle. Whole-study results and caveats: According to the study, 160 or so TCR beta chains were cytomegalovirus-associated. Among the CMV-associated chains, a few were confirmed in vitro as specific for CMV antigens. While the bulk of TCR sequences proved rare, some public TCRs turned up in many donors.

About this clone: Its antigen is not identified.

The material sequenced was PBMCs. The receptor's source is a woman aged 18-29 years in good health and CMV-seropositive. This rearrangement joins TRBV10-3 to TRBJ2-2; TRBD1 is a possible D gene (6 bases). The CDR3 region has the DNA TGTGCCATCAGTCAGGGGACCACCGGGGAGCTGTTTTTT. Its translation is CAISQGTTGELFF.